This T cell receptor (beta chain) was documented in a study of vaccination and CD4 T cells after COVID-19. The V and J ends lost 6 bases and 5 bases respectively, with 16 bases between them. This CDR3 has 14 amino acids. Germline V lookup: CDR1 SGHTA, CDR2 FQGNSA. This clonotype was counted only a few times. Antigen unknown. Treatment here: roughly ten-day PBMC culture with coronavirus spike peptide pools or control peptides (ViraFEST assay). CD4+ T cells that had been cultured provided DNA sequenced with the Oncomine TCR Beta short-read assay. TCRdb recomputed calls from the PCR reads with MiXCR, one row per CDR3 protein. This sample has approximately 20,000 distinct CDR3 sequences, with 31% found just once.

The receptor was derived from a human donor with COVID-19. Sequencing input: cultured CD4+ T cells from blood. The V call is TRBV7-2, the J call TRBJ2-5; tentatively, D is TRBD2 (7 bases). The CDR3 sequence is CASRAGGPGETQYF. CDR3 in DNA: TGTGCCAGCAGAGCCGGGGGGCCGGGGGAGACCCAGTACTTC.